Shown below are 15 T cell receptor beta chains from a single sample sequenced in a study of CD8+CD57+ T cells in acquired aplastic anemia. Individuals selected for sequencing had exhibited CD8+CD57+ cell expansion on flow cytometry. The study profiled TCR beta VDJ and CDR3 using genomic DNA as template. TCRdb re-analysed the reads in MiXCR, keeping a single row per CDR3 protein. The table includes 190,000 or so distinct CDR3 sequences, around 48% detected once. The sample taken for sequencing was sorted CD4+, CD8+, or CD8+CD57+ T cells (not recorded which) from PBMCs. The origin of the receptors is a human donor with aplastic anemia.

This chain joins TRBV15 and TRBJ2-2, with 7 positions matching TRBD1. The CDR3 consists of 17 residues. With V trimmed by 4 bases and J by 0 bases, 8 bases remained unmatched. Germline CDR1 is LNHNV and CDR2 is YYDKDF (reference sequence). The DNA of the CDR3 is TGTGCCACCAGCAACCGACAGGGCTGTGCGAACACCGGGGAGCTGTTTTTT. It specifies CATSNRQGCANTGELFF.

V usage is TRBV19 and J usage is TRBJ1-1; 8 positions match TRBD1. With V trimmed by 5 bases and J by 6 bases, 8 bases remained unmatched. CDR1 and CDR2 from the germline V gene are LNHDA and SQIVND (reference sequence). The CDR3 totals 14 residues. CDR3 nucleotides: TGTGCCAGTAGTGCGGACAGGGATTCCTCTGAAGCTTTCTTT. Translating gives CASSADRDSSEAFF.

This clonotype appeared many times. The chain is built from TRBV12-3 or TRBV12-4 and TRBJ2-5; TRBD1 agrees at 11 bases. J was trimmed by 2 bases and V by 10 bases; bases with no gene match: 3. The CDR3 sequence is 13 residues long. CDR3 DNA: TGTGCCACCGGACAGGGGGCGCAAGAGACCCAGTACTTC. Its translation is CATGQGAQETQYF.

This clonotype was recorded at least ten times. The rearrangement joins TRBV5-4 to TRBJ2-1; 14 bases are shared with TRBD2. Germline CDR1 is SGHNT and CDR2 is YYREEE (reference sequence). Germline trimming cut 2 bases from V and 2 bases from J; bases unmatched to any gene: 6. The length of the CDR3 is 18 residues. The CDR3 here is CASSFHGTSGSTYNEQFF. Here the CDR3 DNA reads TGTGCCAGCAGCTTCCACGGGACTAGCGGGAGTACCTACAATGAGCAGTTCTTC.

This clonotype was counted ten times or more. The chain has TRBV6-1 and TRBJ1-3, with a possible D match to TRBD1 (5 bases). The CDR3 is 15 amino acids. Germline CDR1 reads MNHNS; CDR2 reads SASEGT. V was trimmed by 6 bases and J by 0 bases, leaving 12 bases between them. DNA of the CDR3: TGTGCCAGCAGCCCGACAGCTAACTCTGGAAACACCATATATTTT. Encoded protein: CASSPTANSGNTIYF.

A note on this clonotype: The conserved closing phenylalanine or tryptophan is absent in this CDR3, likely reflecting a read error. The chain combines TRBV5-4 with TRBJ1-4; 7 bases match TRBD1. Germline-derived CDR1 and CDR2 are SGHNT and YYREEE (reference sequence). With V trimmed by 1 base and J by 3 bases, 9 bases remained unmatched. The CDR3 covers 17 residues. This CDR3 reads CASSLSRAGGSNEKLFS. Written as DNA, the CDR3 is TGTGCCAGCAGCTTGTCACGGGCAGGGGGTTCTAATGAAAAACTGTTTTCT.

The rearrangement joins TRBV26 to TRBJ2-3; the table's TRBD1 call for D was not verified on the DNA. TRBV26 counts as a pseudogene. The CDR3 spans 16 residues. The CDR3 sequence is CASSSLGQGAVDTQYF. CDR3 nucleotides: TGTGCCAGCAGCTCATTAGGGCAGGGGGCCGTAGATACGCAGTATTTT.

For the CDR3, the DNA is TGTGCCAGCAGTGACTCCGCAGGGAGTACTTCACCCCTCCACTTT. Amino acids: CASSDSAGSTSPLHF. The rearrangement uses TRBV6-4 and TRBJ1-6; D might be TRBD1 (5 bases). Germline V gives CDR1 MRHNA, CDR2 SNTAGT. The V and J ends lost 0 bases and 9 bases respectively, with 12 bases between them. The CDR3 length is 15 residues.

The rearrangement joins TRBV2 to TRBJ2-5; TRBD2 agrees at 9 bases. Germline trimming cut 4 bases from V and 4 bases from J; bases unmatched to any gene: 7. CDR1 is SNHLY, CDR2 FYNNEI, per germline. The CDR3 loop spans 15 amino acids. CDR3 sequence reads: CASSVGGGAVETQYF. In DNA form, the CDR3 reads TGTGCCAGCAGTGTGGGCGGGGGGGCCGTAGAGACCCAGTACTTC.

As regards this clonotype: One end of the junction varies from germline; a read error may be responsible. The gene calls are TRBV6-1 and TRBJ2-5; the match to TRBD2 covers 8 bases. This CDR3 region has 14 residues. The germline gives CDR1 MNHNS, CDR2 SASEGT. As DNA, the CDR3 is TGTGCCAGCAGAATTAGCGGGGTGAAGGAGATCCAGTACTTC. Its protein is CASRISGVKEIQYF.

The chain carries TRBV2 and TRBJ2-2, with 14 bases aligning to TRBD2. CDR1 is SNHLY, CDR2 FYNNEI, per germline. The CDR3 covers 19 residues. The ends lost 5 bases at V and 1 base at J; junction bases unmatched: 9. CDR3 DNA: TGTGCCAGCAGTCGATTCTCCGGGACTAGCGGGGGGAACACCGGGGAGCTGTTTTTT. Translating it yields CASSRFSGTSGGNTGELFF.

As for this clonotype: As the CDR3 is not closed by the conserved phenylalanine or tryptophan, this likely results from a read error. The DNA is left out, because the CDR3 cannot be placed on it with certainty; the CDR3 is given as TCRdb lists it. This sequence joins TRBV7-7 and TRBJ2-3; the DNA was not compared with TRBD2, the D call given in the table. Germline V CDR1 and CDR2: SSHAT, FNYEAQ (reference sequence). Ends included, the CDR3 has 13 residues. The CDR3 protein is CASIPLAGGPLYL.

Points on this clonotype: Germline and junction disagree at one end, which may indicate a read error. V and J are TRBV20-1 and TRBJ1-6; D gene uncertain. The length of the CDR3 is 15 residues. Germline lookup yields CDR1 DFQATT and CDR2 SNEGSKA (reference sequence). The CDR3 sequence: CSAREWPLASSPLHF. The CDR3 DNA is TGCAGTGCTCGAGAGTGGCCCCTGGCGTCTTCACCCCTCCACTTT.

This chain links TRBV29-1 with TRBJ1-1; possible D gene TRBD1, 6 bases. Trimming left V 6 bases short and J 1 base short, with 9 bases between. CDR1 and CDR2 (germline): SQVTM, ANQGSEA. This CDR3 is built from 12 residues. CDR3 nucleotide sequence: TGCAGCGTAAACAGGGCGAACACTGAAGCTTTCTTT. It specifies CSVNRANTEAFF.

The V gene is TRBV6-5, the J gene TRBJ2-7; 10 bases map to TRBD2. CDR1 MNHEY and CDR2 SVGAGI come from the germline V gene. Trimming took 4 bases from V and 4 from J; bases not matched to a gene: 10. The CDR3 covers 16 residues. DNA for the CDR3: TGTGCCAGCAGTTTTAGGGCTAGCGGGAGTACTTACGAGCAGTACTTC. This encodes CASSFRASGSTYEQYF.